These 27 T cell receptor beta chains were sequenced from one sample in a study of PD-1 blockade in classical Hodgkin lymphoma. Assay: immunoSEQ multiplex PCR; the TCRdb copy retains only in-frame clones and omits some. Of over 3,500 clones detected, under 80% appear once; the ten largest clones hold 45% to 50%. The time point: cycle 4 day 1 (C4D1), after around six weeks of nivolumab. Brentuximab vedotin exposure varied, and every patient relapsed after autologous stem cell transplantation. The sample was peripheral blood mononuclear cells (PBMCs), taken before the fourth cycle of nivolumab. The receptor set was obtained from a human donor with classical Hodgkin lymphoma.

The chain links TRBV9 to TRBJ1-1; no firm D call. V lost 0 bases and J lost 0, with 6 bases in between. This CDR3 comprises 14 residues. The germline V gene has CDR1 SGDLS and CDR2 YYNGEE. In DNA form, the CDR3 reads TGTGCCAGCAGCGTAGCTGTATTGAACACTGAAGCTTTCTTT. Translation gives CASSVAVLNTEAFF.

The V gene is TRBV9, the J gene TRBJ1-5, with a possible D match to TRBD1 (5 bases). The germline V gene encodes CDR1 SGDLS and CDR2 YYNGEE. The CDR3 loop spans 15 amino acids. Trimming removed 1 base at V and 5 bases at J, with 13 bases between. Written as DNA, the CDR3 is TGTGCCAGCAGCGTATGGGGGACGAGCGATCAGCCCCAGCATTTT. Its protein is CASSVWGTSDQPQHF.

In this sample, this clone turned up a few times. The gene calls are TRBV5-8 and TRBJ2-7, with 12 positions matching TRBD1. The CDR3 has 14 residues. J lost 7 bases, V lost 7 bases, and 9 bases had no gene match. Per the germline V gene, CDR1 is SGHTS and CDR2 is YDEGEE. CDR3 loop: CASELPGQGAEQYF. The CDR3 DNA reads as TGTGCCAGCGAACTTCCGGGACAGGGGGCTGAGCAGTACTTC. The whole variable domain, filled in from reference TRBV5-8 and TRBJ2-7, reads EAGVTQSPTHLIKTRGQQATLRCSPISGHTSVYWYQQALGLGLQFLLWYDEGEERNRGNFPPRFSGRQFPNYSSELNVNALELEDSALYLCASELPGQGAEQYFGPGTRLTVT.

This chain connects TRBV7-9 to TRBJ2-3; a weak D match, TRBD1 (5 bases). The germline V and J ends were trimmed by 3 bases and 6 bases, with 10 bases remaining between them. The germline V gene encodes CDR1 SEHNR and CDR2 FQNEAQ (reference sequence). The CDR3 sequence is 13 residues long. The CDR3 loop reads CASSFPAGDTQYF. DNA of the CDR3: TGTGCCAGCAGCTTTCCGGCAGGGGATACGCAGTATTTT.

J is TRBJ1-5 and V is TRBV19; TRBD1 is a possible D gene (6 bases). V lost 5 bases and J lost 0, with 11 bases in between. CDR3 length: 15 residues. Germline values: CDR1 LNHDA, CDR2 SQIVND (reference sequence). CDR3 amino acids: CASSRAGDSNQPQHF. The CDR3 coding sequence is TGTGCCAGTAGTCGGGCAGGGGATAGCAATCAGCCCCAGCATTTT. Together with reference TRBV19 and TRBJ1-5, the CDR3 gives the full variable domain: DGGITQSPKYLFRKEGQNVTLSCEQNLNHDAMYWYRQDPGQGLRLIYYSQIVNDFQKGDIAEGYSVSREKKESFPLTVTSAQKNPTAFYLCASSRAGDSNQPQHFGDGTRLSIL.

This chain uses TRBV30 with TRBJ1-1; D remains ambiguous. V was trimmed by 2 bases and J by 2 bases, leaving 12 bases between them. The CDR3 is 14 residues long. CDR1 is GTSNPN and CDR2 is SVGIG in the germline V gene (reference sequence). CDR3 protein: CAWSSLVPNTEAFF. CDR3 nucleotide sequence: TGTGCCTGGAGTTCGCTAGTACCCAACACTGAAGCTTTCTTT.

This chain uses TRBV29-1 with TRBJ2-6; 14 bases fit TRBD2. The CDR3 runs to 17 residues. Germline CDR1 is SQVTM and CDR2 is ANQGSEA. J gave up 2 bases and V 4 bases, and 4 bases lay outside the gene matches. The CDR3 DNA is TGCAGCGTTGCGGGGACTAGCGGGAGACCTGGGGCCAACGTCCTGACTTTC. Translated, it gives CSVAGTSGRPGANVLTF.

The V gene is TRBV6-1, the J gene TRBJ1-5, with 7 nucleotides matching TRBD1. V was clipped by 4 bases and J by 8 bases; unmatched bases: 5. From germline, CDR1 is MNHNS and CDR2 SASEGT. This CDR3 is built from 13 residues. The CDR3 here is CASSVRGTEPQHF. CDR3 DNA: TGTGCCAGCAGTGTTCGGGGGACAGAGCCCCAGCATTTT.

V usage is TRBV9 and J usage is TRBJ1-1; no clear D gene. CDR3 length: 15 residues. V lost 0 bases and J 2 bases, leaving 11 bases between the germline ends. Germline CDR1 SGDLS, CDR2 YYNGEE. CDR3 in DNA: TGTGCCAGCAGCGTAGGGGGAGGTAGTAACACTGAAGCTTTCTTT. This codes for CASSVGGGSNTEAFF. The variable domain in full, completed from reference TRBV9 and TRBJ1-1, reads DSGVTQTPKHLITATGQRVTLRCSPRSGDLSVYWYQQSLDQGLQFLIQYYNGEERAKGNILERFSAQQFPDLHSELNLSSLELGDSALYFCASSVGGGSNTEAFFGQGTRLTVV.

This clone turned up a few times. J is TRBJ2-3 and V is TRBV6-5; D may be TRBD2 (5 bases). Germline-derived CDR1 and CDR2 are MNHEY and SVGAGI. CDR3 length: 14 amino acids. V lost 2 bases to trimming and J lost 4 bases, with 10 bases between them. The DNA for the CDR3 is TGTGCCAGCAGTTACGGGATCGGGGCAGATACGCAGTATTTT. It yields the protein CASSYGIGADTQYF.

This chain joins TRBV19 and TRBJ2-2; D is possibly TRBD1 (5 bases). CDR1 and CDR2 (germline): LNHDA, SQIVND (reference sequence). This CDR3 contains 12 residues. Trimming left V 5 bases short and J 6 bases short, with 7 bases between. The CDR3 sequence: CASSVGAGELFF. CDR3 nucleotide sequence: TGTGCCAGTAGTGTAGGGGCCGGGGAGCTGTTTTTT.

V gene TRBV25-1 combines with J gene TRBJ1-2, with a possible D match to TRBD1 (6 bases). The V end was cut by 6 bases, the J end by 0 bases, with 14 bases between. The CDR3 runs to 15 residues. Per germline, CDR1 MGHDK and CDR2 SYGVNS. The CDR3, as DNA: TGTGCCAGCAGGAACGGAAAGGGGGCTAACTATGGCTACACCTTC. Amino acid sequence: CASRNGKGANYGYTF.

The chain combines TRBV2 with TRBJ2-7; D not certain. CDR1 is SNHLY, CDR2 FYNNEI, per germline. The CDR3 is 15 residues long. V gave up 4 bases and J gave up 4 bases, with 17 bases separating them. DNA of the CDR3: TGTGCCAGCAGTGGAAGCGCCCAGAGTCGGTACGAGCAGTACTTC. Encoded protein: CASSGSAQSRYEQYF.

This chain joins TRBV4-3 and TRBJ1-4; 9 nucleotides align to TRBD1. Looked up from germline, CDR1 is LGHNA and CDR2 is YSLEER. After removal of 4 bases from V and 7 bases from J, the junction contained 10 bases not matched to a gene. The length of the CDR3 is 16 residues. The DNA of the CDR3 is TGCGCCAGCAGCCGCCGAACCGGGACAGGGACTGAAAAACTGTTTTTT. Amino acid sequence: CASSRRTGTGTEKLFF.

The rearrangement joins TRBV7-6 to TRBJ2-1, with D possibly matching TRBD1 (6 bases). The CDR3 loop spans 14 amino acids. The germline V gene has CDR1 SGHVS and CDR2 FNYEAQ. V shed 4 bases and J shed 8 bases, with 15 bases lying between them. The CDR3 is CASSSGQLLDEQFF. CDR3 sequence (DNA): TGTGCCAGCAGCTCGGGACAATTGCTCGATGAGCAGTTCTTC.

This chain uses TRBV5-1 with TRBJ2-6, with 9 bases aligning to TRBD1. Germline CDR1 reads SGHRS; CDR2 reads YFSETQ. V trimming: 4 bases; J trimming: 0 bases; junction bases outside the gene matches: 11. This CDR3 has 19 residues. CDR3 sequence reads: CASSRDIGTGHSGANVLTF. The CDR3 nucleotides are TGCGCCAGCAGCCGGGACATCGGGACAGGGCACTCTGGGGCCAACGTCCTGACTTTC.

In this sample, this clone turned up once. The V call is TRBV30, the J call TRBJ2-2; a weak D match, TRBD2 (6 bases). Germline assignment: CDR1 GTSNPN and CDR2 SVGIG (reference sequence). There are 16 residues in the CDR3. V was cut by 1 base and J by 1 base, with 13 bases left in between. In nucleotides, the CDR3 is TGTGCCTGGAGTGGGGAGGTAGCGCTGAACACCGGGGAGCTGTTTTTT. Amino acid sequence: CAWSGEVALNTGELFF.

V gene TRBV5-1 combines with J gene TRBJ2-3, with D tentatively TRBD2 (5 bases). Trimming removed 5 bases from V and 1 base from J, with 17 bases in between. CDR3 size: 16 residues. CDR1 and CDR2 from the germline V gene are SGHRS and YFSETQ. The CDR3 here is CASRDGLRGRTDTQYF. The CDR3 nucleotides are TGCGCCAGCAGAGACGGGCTGAGAGGGCGCACAGATACGCAGTATTTT.

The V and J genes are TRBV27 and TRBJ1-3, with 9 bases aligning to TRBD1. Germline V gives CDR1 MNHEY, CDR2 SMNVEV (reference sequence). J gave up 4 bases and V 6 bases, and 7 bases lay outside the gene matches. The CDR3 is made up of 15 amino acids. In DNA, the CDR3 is TGTGCCAGCAGACTTAACAGGGGGCAAGGAAACACCATATATTTT. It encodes CASRLNRGQGNTIYF.

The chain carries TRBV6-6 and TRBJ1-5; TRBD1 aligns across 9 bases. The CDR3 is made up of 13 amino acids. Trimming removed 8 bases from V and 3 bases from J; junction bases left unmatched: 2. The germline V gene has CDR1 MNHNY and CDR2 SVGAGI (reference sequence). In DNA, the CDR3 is TGTGCCAGCGGGACAGGGAACAATCAGCCCCAGCATTTT. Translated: CASGTGNNQPQHF.

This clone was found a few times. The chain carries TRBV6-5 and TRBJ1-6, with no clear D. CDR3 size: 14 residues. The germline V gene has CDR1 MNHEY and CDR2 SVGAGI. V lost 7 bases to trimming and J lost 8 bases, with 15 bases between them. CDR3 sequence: CASTLGQKDSPLHF. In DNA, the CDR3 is TGTGCCAGCACCCTAGGGCAGAAAGATTCACCCCTCCACTTT.

The DNA for the CDR3 is TGTGCTAGTGGTTTGGTATTCCCCAACCTTCCGGAGGGCAATCAGCCCCAGCATTTT. Encoded protein: CASGLVFPNLPEGNQPQHF. This chain links TRBV12-5 with TRBJ1-5, with unresolved D. The V end lost 0 bases, the J end lost 2 bases, and 20 bases lay between the germline ends. The V gene's germline CDR1 is LGHNT and CDR2 FRNRAP. CDR3 size: 19 residues.

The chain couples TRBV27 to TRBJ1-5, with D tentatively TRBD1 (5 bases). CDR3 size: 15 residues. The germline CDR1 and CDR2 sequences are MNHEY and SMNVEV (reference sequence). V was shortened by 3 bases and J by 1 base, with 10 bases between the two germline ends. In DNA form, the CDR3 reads TGTGCCAGCAGTTTGGCGGGGGGAAGCAATCAGCCCCAGCATTTT. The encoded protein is CASSLAGGSNQPQHF.

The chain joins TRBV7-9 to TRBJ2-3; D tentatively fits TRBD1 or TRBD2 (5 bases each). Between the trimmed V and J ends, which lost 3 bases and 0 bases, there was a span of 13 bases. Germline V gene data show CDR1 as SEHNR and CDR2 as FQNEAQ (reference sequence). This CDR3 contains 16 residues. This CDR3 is CASSFFRGESTDTQYF. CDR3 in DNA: TGTGCCAGCAGCTTTTTTCGGGGCGAGAGCACAGATACGCAGTATTTT.

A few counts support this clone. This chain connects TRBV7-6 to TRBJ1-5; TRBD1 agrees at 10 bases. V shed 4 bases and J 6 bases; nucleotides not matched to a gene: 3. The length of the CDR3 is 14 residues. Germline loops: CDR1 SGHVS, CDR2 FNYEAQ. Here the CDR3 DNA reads TGTGCCAGCAGCTCCGGACAGGGGGTTCAGCCCCAGCATTTT. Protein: CASSSGQGVQPQHF.

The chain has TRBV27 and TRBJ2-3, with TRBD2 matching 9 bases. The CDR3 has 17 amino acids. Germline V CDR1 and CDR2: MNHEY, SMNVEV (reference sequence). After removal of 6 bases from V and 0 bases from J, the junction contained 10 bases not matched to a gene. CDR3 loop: CASSPGRLAASTDTQYF. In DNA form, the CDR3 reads TGTGCCAGCAGCCCCGGTCGACTAGCGGCTAGCACAGATACGCAGTATTTT.

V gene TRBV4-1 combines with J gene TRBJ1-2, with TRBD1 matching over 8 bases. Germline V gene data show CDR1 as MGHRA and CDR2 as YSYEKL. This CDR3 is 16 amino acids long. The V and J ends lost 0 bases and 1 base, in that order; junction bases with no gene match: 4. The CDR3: CASSQEGTGFNYGYTF. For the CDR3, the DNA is TGCGCCAGCAGCCAAGAGGGGACAGGATTTAACTATGGCTACACCTTC.